One and the same sample provided the 27 T cell receptor beta chains below, sequenced in a study of PD-1 blockade in mismatch repair-deficient tumors (dated by TCRdb to 2016 to 2017). The library was built by means of the immunoSEQ multiplex PCR assay. The table comes from immuneACCESS by way of TCRdb, which keeps in-frame sequences with V and J called. Part of the clones is missing from these tables; in studies checked, under half for an unresolved V gene and the rest for unknown reasons. This sample comprises about 79,000 clones, around 80% of them detected only once. The biggest ten clones account for approximately 5% of the sample. The source material was peripheral blood, sampled 44 weeks after starting pembrolizumab. The receptors originated from an adult with mismatch repair-deficient cancer.

The chain couples TRBV6-6 to TRBJ2-7; weak D call: TRBD1 (6 bases). CDR1 and CDR2 from the germline V gene are MNHNY and SVGAGI (reference sequence). V lost 0 bases, J lost 3 bases, and 12 bases lay in between. The CDR3 consists of 15 residues. CDR3 region: CASSYSTIGGYEQYF. CDR3 nucleotide sequence: TGTGCCAGCAGTTACTCGACAATAGGGGGCTACGAGCAGTACTTC.

This clone was recorded once. This rearrangement joins TRBV9 to TRBJ2-3; TRBD1 matches 7 bases. The CDR3 runs to 17 residues. CDR1 is SGDLS and CDR2 is YYNGEE in the germline V gene. With 4 bases clipped from V and 3 bases from J, the junction kept 14 bases outside the gene matches. The CDR3: CASSPRQGNSVTDTQYF. CDR3 nucleotide sequence: TGTGCCAGCAGCCCCCGACAGGGCAACTCCGTGACAGATACGCAGTATTTT.

This sequence joins TRBV4-2 and TRBJ2-3; TRBD2 agrees at 8 bases. V was clipped by 2 bases and J by 4 bases; unmatched bases: 5. The CDR3 consists of 15 residues. CDR1 is LGHNA and CDR2 is YNFKEQ in the germline V gene. The CDR3 coding sequence is TGTGCCAGCAGCCAACGGGAGGGAGGCGCAGATACGCAGTATTTT. Its protein is CASSQREGGADTQYF.

The chain recombines TRBV28 with TRBJ1-1; 7 bases map to TRBD1. The CDR3 has 12 amino acids. Germline CDR1 is MDHEN and CDR2 is SYDVKM. J was trimmed by 6 bases and V by 8 bases; bases with no gene match: 6. CDR3 protein: CASGIQGAEAFF. The CDR3 DNA follows: TGTGCCAGCGGAATTCAGGGGGCTGAAGCTTTCTTT.

The gene calls are TRBV12-5 and TRBJ2-1, with 12 positions matching TRBD2. This CDR3 is 17 amino acids long. Germline V CDR1 and CDR2: LGHNT, FRNRAP. The junction had 7 bases not matched to a gene; V was cut back by 0 bases and J by 7 bases. The CDR3 nucleotides are TGTGCTAGTGGTTTGGTTGCTAGCGGGAGGGCCTTGAATGAGCAGTTCTTC. This translates into CASGLVASGRALNEQFF.

The chain carries TRBV27 and TRBJ2-1; 11 positions match TRBD2. The germline V gene encodes CDR1 MNHEY and CDR2 SMNVEV (reference sequence). The CDR3 loop spans 16 amino acids. V lost 5 bases to trimming and J lost 6 bases; unmatched junction nucleotides: 9. CDR3 protein: CASSASLAGVSNEQFF. DNA for the CDR3: TGTGCCAGCAGTGCCTCACTAGCGGGAGTCTCCAATGAGCAGTTCTTC.

The chain is built from TRBV7-2 and TRBJ2-5; weak D call: TRBD1 (5 bases). The DNA end lines up better with TRBJ2-7; the J call may be wrong. The CDR3 sequence is 13 residues long. Germline V gene sequence: CDR1 SGHTA, CDR2 FQGNSA. CDR3 nucleotide sequence: TGTGCCAGCAGCCACGACAGAGCTTACGAGCAGTACTTC. This gives the protein CASSHDRAYEQYF.

The rearrangement links TRBV6-5 to TRBJ2-3; D may be TRBD1 (5 bases). This CDR3 region has 12 residues. From germline, CDR1 is MNHEY and CDR2 SVGAGI. V shed 6 bases and J shed 6 bases, with 10 bases lying between them. This CDR3 reads CASSPNRDTQYF. The CDR3 nucleotides read TGTGCCAGCAGCCCCAACAGGGATACGCAGTATTTT.

This chain uses TRBV19 with TRBJ2-1, with 15 bases identical to TRBD2. The CDR3 is 14 amino acids. J gave up 10 bases and V 5 bases, and 3 bases lay outside the gene matches. CDR1 and CDR2 from the germline V gene are LNHDA and SQIVND (reference sequence). CDR3 DNA: TGTGCCAGTAGTGGCGGGACTAGCGGGGGGGAGCAGTTCTTC. Protein product: CASSGGTSGGEQFF.

This clone showed up just a few times. The chain uses TRBV30 and TRBJ1-2; the match to TRBD1 covers 8 bases. V lost 8 bases and J lost 7; bases outside the gene matches: 6. The CDR3 extends over 11 amino acids. The germline CDR1 and CDR2 sequences are GTSNPN and SVGIG (reference sequence). CDR3: CAGQGAGGYTF. CDR3 coding DNA: TGTGCCGGGCAGGGGGCGGGTGGCTACACCTTC.

There are a few counts of this clone. The rearrangement links TRBV5-1 to TRBJ2-2; 12 bases fit TRBD2. The germline V gene has CDR1 SGHRS and CDR2 YFSETQ. The CDR3 covers 17 residues. Trimming took 3 bases from V and 5 from J; bases not matched to a gene: 8. For the CDR3, the DNA is TGCGCCAGCAGCTGGACTAGCGGGATGGTTTGGACCGGGGAGCTGTTTTTT. Its translation: CASSWTSGMVWTGELFF.

The rearrangement joins TRBV4-1 to TRBJ2-1; the match to TRBD1 covers 7 bases. The ends lost 3 bases at V and 9 bases at J; junction bases unmatched: 2. The length of the CDR3 is 12 residues. From germline, CDR1 is MGHRA and CDR2 YSYEKL. This chain's CDR3 is CASSQTGTEQFF. CDR3 bases: TGCGCCAGCAGCCAGACAGGGACTGAGCAGTTCTTC.

The chain couples TRBV7-6 to TRBJ2-2; D is unclear. The germline V and J ends were trimmed by 5 bases and 3 bases, with 7 bases remaining between them. The germline V gene encodes CDR1 SGHVS and CDR2 FNYEAQ. CDR3 size: 13 residues. The CDR3 DNA follows: TGTGCCAGCAGCCTCTACTACACCGGGGAGCTGTTTTTT. It is translated as CASSLYYTGELFF.

The chain is built from TRBV7-3 and TRBJ2-1; possible D gene TRBD2, 6 bases. Germline CDR1 is SGHTA and CDR2 is FQGTGA. The CDR3 totals 15 residues. Between the trimmed V and J ends, which lost 7 bases and 4 bases, there was a span of 17 bases. Written as DNA, the CDR3 is TGTGCCAGCACCCAGGAGGGTATGTCTTACAATGAGCAGTTCTTC. Protein: CASTQEGMSYNEQFF.

The rearrangement joins TRBV6-6 to TRBJ1-1; weak D call: TRBD1 (5 bases). CDR3 length: 14 amino acids. Germline V gives CDR1 MNHNY, CDR2 SVGAGI (reference sequence). V was trimmed by 2 bases and J by 5 bases, leaving 12 bases between them. The CDR3 sequence is CASSYVGVGTEAFF. In nucleotides, the CDR3 is TGTGCCAGCAGTTACGTGGGGGTGGGTACTGAAGCTTTCTTT.

V and J are TRBV7-6 and TRBJ2-3; D remains ambiguous. The CDR3 runs 15 residues. Germline V gene data show CDR1 as SGHVS and CDR2 as FNYEAQ. V gave up 1 base and J gave up 0 bases, with 8 bases separating them. The CDR3 loop reads CASSLDYSSTDTQYF. The CDR3 DNA reads TGTGCCAGCAGCTTAGACTACTCTAGCACAGATACGCAGTATTTT.

Details on this clone: The sample holds other DNA sequences that translate to the same CDR3. The J gene is TRBJ1-3, the V gene TRBV15; D perhaps matches TRBD1 (5 bases). Germline-derived CDR1 and CDR2 are LNHNV and YYDKDF (reference sequence). CDR3 length: 14 amino acids. V was trimmed by 5 bases and J by 1 base, leaving 9 bases between them. The CDR3 protein is CATSPGGSGNTIYF. The CDR3 region has the DNA TGTGCCACCAGCCCCGGGGGATCTGGAAACACCATATATTTT.

The rearrangement links TRBV7-9 to TRBJ2-1, with TRBD2 as a possible D gene (5 bases). Trimming cost V 7 bases and J 8 bases, with 15 bases left between them. The CDR3 is 13 residues long. From germline, CDR1 is SEHNR and CDR2 FQNEAQ (reference sequence). CDR3 residues: CASTPAPRDEQFF. DNA of the CDR3: TGTGCCAGCACTCCCGCTCCGCGGGATGAGCAGTTCTTC.

The chain uses TRBV28 and TRBJ1-2, with TRBD1 matching over 9 bases. Germline CDR1 reads MDHEN; CDR2 reads SYDVKM. There are 13 residues in the CDR3. The V segment lost 6 bases and the J segment 2 bases; nucleotides outside the gene matches: 1. CDR3 in DNA: TGTGCCAGCAGAGGACAGGGGAACTATGGCTACACCTTC. The encoded protein is CASRGQGNYGYTF.

V and J are TRBV6-1 and TRBJ2-1; TRBD2 matches 7 bases. After removal of 3 bases from V and 6 bases from J, the junction contained 8 bases not matched to a gene. Germline V CDR1 and CDR2: MNHNS, SASEGT. This CDR3 region has 15 residues. The CDR3 protein is CASSDEGLSGNEQFF. CDR3 nucleotides: TGTGCCAGCAGTGACGAGGGACTATCAGGCAATGAGCAGTTCTTC.

V usage is TRBV4-3 and J usage is TRBJ2-5; no firm D call. V lost 4 bases and J lost 3, with 9 bases in between. This CDR3 has 13 amino acids. Germline V gene data show CDR1 as LGHNA and CDR2 as YSLEER. This CDR3 reads CASSRIQEETQYF. The CDR3 bases are TGCGCCAGCAGCCGCATACAAGAAGAGACCCAGTACTTC.

V is TRBV9 and J is TRBJ2-7, with 12 bases aligning to TRBD2. Germline CDR1 SGDLS, CDR2 YYNGEE. V was clipped by 4 bases and J by 4 bases; unmatched bases: 12. The length of the CDR3 is 17 residues. For the CDR3, the DNA is TGTGCCAGCAGCTTTCAACCCCTAGCGGGAGGGCCTTACGAGCAGTACTTC. Translated: CASSFQPLAGGPYEQYF. Using reference TRBV9 and TRBJ2-7 for the parts outside the CDR3, the full variable domain is DSGVTQTPKHLITATGQRVTLRCSPRSGDLSVYWYQQSLDQGLQFLIQYYNGEERAKGNILERFSAQQFPDLHSELNLSSLELGDSALYFCASSFQPLAGGPYEQYFGPGTRLTVT.

This chain uses TRBV5-1 with TRBJ2-7, with TRBD1 identical over 11 bases. This CDR3 has 14 residues. From germline, CDR1 is SGHRS and CDR2 YFSETQ. The J segment lost 6 bases and the V segment lost 4 bases, leaving 6 bases of the junction unmatched. CDR3 sequence: CASSVGTGGIEQYF. CDR3 sequence (DNA): TGCGCCAGCAGCGTGGGGACAGGGGGTATCGAGCAGTACTTC.

This clone was picked up a small number of times. The genes are TRBV30 and TRBJ1-5; D might be TRBD1 (6 bases). CDR3 length: 14 amino acids. V lost 5 bases to trimming and J lost 2 bases, with 13 bases between them. Germline-derived CDR1 and CDR2 are GTSNPN and SVGIG (reference sequence). CDR3 nucleotide sequence: TGTGCCTGGCAAACAGGGAAGGGCAATCAGCCCCAGCATTTT. It yields the protein CAWQTGKGNQPQHF.

The chain is built from TRBV7-3 and TRBJ1-1; TRBD1 matches 8 bases. V lost 1 base and J lost 4; bases outside the gene matches: 5. The CDR3 runs 15 residues. Per germline, CDR1 SGHTA and CDR2 FQGTGA. CDR3 DNA sequence: TGTGCCAGCAGCTTAATCGGACAGGGTGGCACTGAAGCTTTCTTT. Protein sequence: CASSLIGQGGTEAFF.

The gene calls are TRBV7-2 and TRBJ2-2; D may be TRBD1 (6 bases). The CDR3 extends over 13 amino acids. In germline, CDR1 is SGHTA, CDR2 FQGNSA. Trimming shortened V by 5 bases and J by 17 bases, and 21 bases separated the two germline ends. The CDR3, as DNA: TGTGCCAGCAGCCACGACAGGTTAGGGAGCCCTTTTTTT. Translation gives CASSHDRLGSPFF.

V gene TRBV7-2 combines with J gene TRBJ2-2; the D call may be TRBD1 or TRBD2 (5 bases each). Between the trimmed V and J ends, which lost 1 base and 1 base, there was a span of 16 bases. Germline V gives CDR1 SGHTA, CDR2 FQGNSA. This CDR3 contains 18 residues. CDR3 DNA sequence: TGTGCCAGCAGCTTAGTTATTTGGGGGACCCAGAACACCGGGGAGCTGTTTTTT. Translating it yields CASSLVIWGTQNTGELFF.